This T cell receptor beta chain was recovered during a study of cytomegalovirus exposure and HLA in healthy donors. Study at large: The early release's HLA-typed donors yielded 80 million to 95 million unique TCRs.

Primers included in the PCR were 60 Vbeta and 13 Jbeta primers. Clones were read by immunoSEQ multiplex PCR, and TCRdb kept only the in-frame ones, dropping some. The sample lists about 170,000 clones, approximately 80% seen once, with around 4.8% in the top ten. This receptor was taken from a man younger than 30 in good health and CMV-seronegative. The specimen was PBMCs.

CDR3 residues: CASSAQGGIYEQYF. CDR3 DNA: TGTGCCAGCAGTGCCCAGGGGGGCATCTACGAGCAGTACTTC. This chain links TRBV6-1 with TRBJ2-7; perhaps TRBD1 as D (7 bases). The CDR3 has 14 amino acids. Looked up from germline, CDR1 is MNHNS and CDR2 is SASEGT. Between the trimmed V and J ends, which lost 4 bases and 3 bases, there was a span of 13 bases.